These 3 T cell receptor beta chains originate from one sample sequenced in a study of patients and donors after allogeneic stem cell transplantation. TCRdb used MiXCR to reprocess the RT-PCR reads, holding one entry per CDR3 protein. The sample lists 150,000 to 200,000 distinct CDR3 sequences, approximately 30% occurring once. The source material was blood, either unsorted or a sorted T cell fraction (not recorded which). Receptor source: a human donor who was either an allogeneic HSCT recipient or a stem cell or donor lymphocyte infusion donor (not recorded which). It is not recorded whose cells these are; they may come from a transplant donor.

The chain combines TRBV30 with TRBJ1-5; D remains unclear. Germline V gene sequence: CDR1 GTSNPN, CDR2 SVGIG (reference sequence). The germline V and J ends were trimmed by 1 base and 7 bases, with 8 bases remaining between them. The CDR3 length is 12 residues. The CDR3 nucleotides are TGTGCCTGGAGTGAAGGGAACCAGCCCCAGCATTTT. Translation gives CAWSEGNQPQHF.

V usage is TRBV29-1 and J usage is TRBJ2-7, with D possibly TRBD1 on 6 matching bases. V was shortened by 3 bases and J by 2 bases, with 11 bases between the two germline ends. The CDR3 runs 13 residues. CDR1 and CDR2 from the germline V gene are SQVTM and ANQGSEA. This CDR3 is CSVDPGDTYEQYF. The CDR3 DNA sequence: TGCAGCGTTGACCCAGGGGATACCTACGAGCAGTACTTC.

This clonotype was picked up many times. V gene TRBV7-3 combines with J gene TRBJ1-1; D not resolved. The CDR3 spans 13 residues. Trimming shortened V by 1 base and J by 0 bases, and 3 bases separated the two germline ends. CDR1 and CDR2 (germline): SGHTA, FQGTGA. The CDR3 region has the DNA TGTGCCAGCAGCTTAATTTTGAACACTGAAGCTTTCTTT. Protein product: CASSLILNTEAFF.